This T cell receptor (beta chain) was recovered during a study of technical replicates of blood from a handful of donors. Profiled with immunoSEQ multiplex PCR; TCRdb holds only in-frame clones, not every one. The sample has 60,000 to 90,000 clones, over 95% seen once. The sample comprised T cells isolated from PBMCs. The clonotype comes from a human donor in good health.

The CDR3 spells CASSSSQGPSYEQYF. CDR3 nucleotide sequence: TGCGCCAGCAGCTCTTCACAGGGGCCCTCCTACGAGCAGTACTTC. The rearrangement uses TRBV5-1 and TRBJ2-7, with 7 bases that match TRBD1. CDR1 is SGHRS, CDR2 YFSETQ, per germline. The CDR3 sequence is 15 residues long. V was clipped by 3 bases and J by 0 bases; unmatched bases: 6.